The T cell receptor (beta chain) under discussion was sequenced for a study of cytomegalovirus exposure and HLA in healthy donors. Points from the study as a whole: High specificity and sensitivity for cytomegalovirus status were reported for the classifier. Per published accounts, TCR beta sequences correctly predicted the HLA-A and HLA-B alleles of most subjects. HLA alleles were associated with fewer than 20,000 TCR beta sequences in a later analysis at 0.05 false discovery rate. One cluster of highly shared sequence variants probably arose as a sequencing artifact.

On this clone: Its matching antigen is unknown.

The primer mix had 60 Vbeta and 13 Jbeta primers. The assay was immunoSEQ multiplex PCR, and TCRdb's table has in-frame clones only and misses some. Of 100,000 to 150,000 clones in the sample, around four fifths were seen once. Trimming removed 0 bases from V and 0 bases from J, with 6 bases in between. This CDR3 is built from 14 residues. Germline V lookup: CDR1 LGHNA, CDR2 YSLEER. The chain is built from TRBV4-3 and TRBJ2-7; D call uncertain. Sequencing was performed on PBMCs. This clonotype was sampled from a woman aged 40 to 50 in good health and CMV-seropositive. The CDR3 here is CASSQDSGSYEQYF. The CDR3 coding sequence is TGCGCCAGCAGCCAAGATTCGGGCTCCTACGAGCAGTACTTC.